The 18 T cell receptor beta chains reported below all come from one sample, sequenced in a study of T cell repertoires in cytomegalovirus infection. TCRdb called the reads again in MiXCR, with one record for every CDR3 protein. The table has about 270,000 distinct CDR3 sequences, less than 25% seen once. No antigen has been assigned to these receptors. The source was cultured PBMCs, collected from culture after CMV antigen stimulation. The receptors were gathered from a human donor in good health (CMV status not recorded). Some clones in this sample may be carry-over from other donors' samples.

This clonotype was counted only a few times. The CDR3 coding sequence is TGTGCCAGCAGCTCCAAGGGACAGATCTCACTTGATGGCTACACCTTC. It yields the protein CASSSKGQISLDGYTF. V gene TRBV5-6 combines with J gene TRBJ1-2; 7 nucleotides match TRBD1. The V and J ends lost 3 bases and 6 bases, in that order; junction bases with no gene match: 14. CDR1 is SGHDT and CDR2 is YYEEEE in the germline V gene. This CDR3 spans 16 amino acids.

In its sample, this clonotype was seen many times. The V gene is TRBV29-1, the J gene TRBJ1-5; tentative D call: TRBD1 (5 bases). The CDR3 has 13 residues. Trimming shortened V by 1 base and J by 6 bases, and 10 bases separated the two germline ends. Germline loops: CDR1 SQVTM, CDR2 ANQGSEA. CDR3 region: CSVEAGGGQPQHF. Here the CDR3 DNA reads TGCAGCGTTGAAGCTGGGGGGGGTCAGCCCCAGCATTTT.

The genes are TRBV15 and TRBJ2-1, with 13 bases that match TRBD2. The CDR3 totals 17 residues. With V trimmed by 5 bases and J by 6 bases, 10 bases remained unmatched. Germline-derived CDR1 and CDR2 are LNHNV and YYDKDF (reference sequence). The CDR3 loop is CATSGKTSGRPPNEQFF. CDR3 nucleotides: TGTGCCACCAGCGGCAAGACTAGCGGGAGGCCTCCCAATGAGCAGTTCTTC.

The CDR3 DNA is TGTGCCAGCAGTCCAGGGGGACCCCTGTTCTATGGCTACACCTTC. Amino acids: CASSPGGPLFYGYTF. The rearrangement joins TRBV12-3 or TRBV12-4 to TRBJ1-2; 7 positions agree with TRBD1. V lost 5 bases, J lost 4 bases, and 10 bases stayed unmatched. This CDR3 is built from 15 residues.

The J gene is TRBJ1-1, the V gene TRBV11-2, with D possibly matching TRBD1 (6 bases). CDR1 is SGHAT, CDR2 FQNNGV, per germline. The CDR3 contains 17 residues. V shed 2 bases and J shed 0 bases, with 16 bases lying between them. The CDR3 is CASSLRGRGLMNTEAFF. The DNA for the CDR3 is TGTGCCAGCAGCTTACGGGGGCGCGGTTTGATGAACACTGAAGCTTTCTTT.

This clonotype was found a few times. CDR3 nucleotides: TGTGCCAGCAGCTTATCCAAGCTATCCTACAATGAGCAGTTCTTC. Its protein product is CASSLSKLSYNEQFF. The chain is built from TRBV7-2 and TRBJ2-1, with D unresolved. CDR1 SGHTA and CDR2 FQGNSA come from the germline V gene. This CDR3 contains 15 residues. V lost 2 bases, J lost 1 base, and 9 bases lay in between.

The genes are TRBV6-5 and TRBJ1-2; TRBD1 aligns across 7 bases. Trimming cost V 0 bases and J 3 bases; bases outside gene matches: 4. The CDR3 consists of 15 residues. Germline CDR1 MNHEY, CDR2 SVGAGI. For the CDR3, the DNA is TGTGCCAGCAGTTACTCCCGACAGGGAGACTATGGCTACACCTTC. It encodes CASSYSRQGDYGYTF.

This clonotype was seen only a few times. This rearrangement joins TRBV19 to TRBJ2-1, with TRBD2 matching over 13 bases. Per the germline V gene, CDR1 is LNHDA and CDR2 is SQIVND (reference sequence). V shed 6 bases and J 8 bases; nucleotides not matched to a gene: 7. The CDR3 is made up of 15 amino acids. CDR3 amino acids: CASSVGTSGNHEQFF. CDR3 in DNA: TGTGCCAGTAGCGTCGGGACTAGCGGGAACCATGAGCAGTTCTTC.

The chain recombines TRBV6-4 with TRBJ2-5; TRBD2 matches 8 bases. CDR1 is MRHNA, CDR2 SNTAGT, per germline. Trimming at V came to 4 bases and at J to 2 bases, leaving 6 bases not matched to a gene. CDR3 length: 15 residues. The CDR3 region is CASSARAGAQETQYF. CDR3 DNA sequence: TGTGCCAGCAGTGCCCGAGCGGGAGCTCAAGAGACCCAGTACTTC.

V and J are TRBV28 and TRBJ1-1; 7 bases align to TRBD1. The germline V gene has CDR1 MDHEN and CDR2 SYDVKM. The CDR3 runs 14 residues. Trimming took 6 bases from V and 5 from J; bases not matched to a gene: 9. CDR3 DNA: TGTGCCAGCAGAGTTACAGGGGTAGGGACTGAAGCTTTCTTT. Protein sequence: CASRVTGVGTEAFF. Full variable domain (rest looked up from reference TRBV28 and TRBJ1-1): DVKVTQSSRYLVKRTGEKVFLECVQDMDHENMFWYRQDPGLGLRLIYFSYDVKMKEKGDIPEGYSVSREKKERFSLILESASTNQTSMYLCASRVTGVGTEAFFGQGTRLTVV.

There are a few counts of this clonotype. This rearrangement joins TRBV5-1 to TRBJ2-3, with 9 positions matching TRBD2. The V gene end was trimmed by 4 bases and the J gene end by 6 bases; junction bases not matched to a gene: 15. The CDR3 extends over 17 amino acids. Germline values: CDR1 SGHRS, CDR2 YFSETQ. In DNA, the CDR3 is TGCGCCAGCAGCCCTGACAGCGGGAGGTTCTACCTTGATACGCAGTATTTT. Protein product: CASSPDSGRFYLDTQYF.

This clonotype turned up a few times. The rearrangement joins TRBV7-9 to TRBJ2-1, with TRBD2 matching over 12 bases. CDR3 size: 17 residues. Trimming removed 4 bases from V and 1 base from J; junction bases left unmatched: 5. Per the germline V gene, CDR1 is SEHNR and CDR2 is FQNEAQ (reference sequence). In DNA form, the CDR3 reads TGTGCCAGCAGCTATCTAGCGGGAGGGCCGTCCTACAATGAGCAGTTCTTC. It encodes CASSYLAGGPSYNEQFF.

This chain's CDR3 is CAWSGGLRETQYF. The DNA for the CDR3 is TGTGCCTGGAGCGGGGGCCTGAGAGAGACCCAGTACTTC. The chain carries TRBV30 and TRBJ2-5; the D call may be TRBD1 or TRBD2 (6 bases each). The CDR3 sequence is 13 residues long. Deletions cut 3 bases from V and 4 bases from J, with 12 bases between. Germline values: CDR1 GTSNPN, CDR2 SVGIG (reference sequence).

V gene TRBV28 combines with J gene TRBJ2-2, with 7 bases that match TRBD1. CDR1 MDHEN and CDR2 SYDVKM come from the germline V gene. CDR3 length: 13 amino acids. Losses at the gene ends were 10 bases for V and 4 bases for J; bases not matched to a gene: 6. CDR3 nucleotide sequence: TGTGCCAACCGGGACAGAGTCACCGGGGAGCTGTTTTTT. As protein: CANRDRVTGELFF.

Many counts were recorded for this clonotype. The chain couples TRBV7-9 to TRBJ1-1; 9 positions match TRBD1. The CDR3 covers 15 residues. Germline CDR1 and CDR2: SEHNR and FQNEAQ (reference sequence). Trimming removed 5 bases from V and 5 bases from J; junction bases left unmatched: 9. The DNA of the CDR3 is TGTGCCAGCAGCCCTCCGGGACAGGGCAGGACTGAAGCTTTCTTT. This gives the protein CASSPPGQGRTEAFF.

This clonotype was counted between two and nine times. V usage is TRBV11-3 and J usage is TRBJ2-1; no clear D gene. Germline assignment: CDR1 SGHNT and CDR2 YENEEA. CDR3 length: 16 amino acids. V was cut by 4 bases and J by 0 bases, with 13 bases left in between. CDR3 sequence reads: CASSSRQFSSYNEQFF. DNA for the CDR3: TGTGCCAGCAGCTCCCGCCAGTTTAGCTCCTACAATGAGCAGTTCTTC.

The chain couples TRBV7-9 to TRBJ2-5, with 12 bases identical to TRBD2. Trimming removed 4 bases from V and 4 bases from J; junction bases left unmatched: 19. The CDR3 totals 20 residues. Germline CDR1 and CDR2: SEHNR and FQNEAQ (reference sequence). CDR3 nucleotides: TGTGCCAGCAGCTCGTACTCGCCACTACTAGCGGGAGGATTGGGAGAGACCCAGTACTTC. Translation: CASSSYSPLLAGGLGETQYF.

CDR3 DNA: TGTGCCAGATTTAATGGACAGGGGGCTCACACCGGGGAGCTGTTTTTT. This codes for CARFNGQGAHTGELFF. This chain joins TRBV6-9 and TRBJ2-2; 11 bases are shared with TRBD1. Germline values: CDR1 MNHGY, CDR2 SVAAGI. Unmatched junction bases numbered 9, after V lost 9 bases and J lost 3 bases. This CDR3 spans 16 amino acids.